This T cell receptor (beta chain) was captured by sequencing in a study of blood T cell repertoires in COVID-19. The CDR3 has 16 amino acids. Trimming cost V 0 bases and J 3 bases, with 12 bases left between them. CDR1 and CDR2 from the germline V gene are MGHRA and YSYEKL. Enrolled through a virtual design, the participants were between roughly 18 and 89 years of age and came from roughly 22 US areas. Using immunoSEQ multiplex PCR, the repertoire was profiled, and TCRdb retains in-frame clones only, with some absent. The profile shows around 160,000 clones, approximately 83% of them singletons. This chain connects TRBV4-1 to TRBJ2-1, with a possible D match to TRBD2 (6 bases). The receptor was isolated from a woman aged 55-69 years who had recovered from COVID-19. Sequencing was done on a sample of PBMCs or T cells enriched from blood (not recorded which). CDR3 coding DNA: TGCGCCAGCAGCCAAGAAATCGCTAGCGTCTACAATGAGCAGTTCTTC. It specifies CASSQEIASVYNEQFF.